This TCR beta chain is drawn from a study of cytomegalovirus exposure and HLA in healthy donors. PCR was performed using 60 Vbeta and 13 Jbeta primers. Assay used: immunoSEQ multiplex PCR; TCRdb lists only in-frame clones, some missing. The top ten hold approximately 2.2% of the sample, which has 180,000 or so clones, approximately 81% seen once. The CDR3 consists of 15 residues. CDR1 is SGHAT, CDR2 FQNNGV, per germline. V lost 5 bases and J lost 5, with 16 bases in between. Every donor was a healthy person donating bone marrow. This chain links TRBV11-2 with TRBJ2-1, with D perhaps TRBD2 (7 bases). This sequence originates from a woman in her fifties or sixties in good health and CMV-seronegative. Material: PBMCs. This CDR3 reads CASSTRGAINNEQFF. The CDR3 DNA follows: TGTGCCAGCAGCACTCGGGGGGCGATAAACAATGAGCAGTTCTTC.